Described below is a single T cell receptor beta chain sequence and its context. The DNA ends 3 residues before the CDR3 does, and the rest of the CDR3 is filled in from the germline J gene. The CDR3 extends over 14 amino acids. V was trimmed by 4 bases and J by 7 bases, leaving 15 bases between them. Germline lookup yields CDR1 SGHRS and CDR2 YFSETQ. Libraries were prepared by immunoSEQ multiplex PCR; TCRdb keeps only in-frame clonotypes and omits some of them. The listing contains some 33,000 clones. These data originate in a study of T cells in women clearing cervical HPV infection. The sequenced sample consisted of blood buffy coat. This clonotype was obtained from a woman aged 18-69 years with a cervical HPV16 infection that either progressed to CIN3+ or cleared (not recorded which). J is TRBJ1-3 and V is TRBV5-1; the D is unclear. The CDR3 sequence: CASSPNSGSNTIYF. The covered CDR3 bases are TGCGCCAGCAGCCCGAACAGTGGAAGTAACACC.